The rows below give T cell receptor beta chains drawn from one sample of a study of shared clonotypes between healthy human individuals. Assay: immunoSEQ multiplex PCR; the TCRdb copy retains only in-frame clones and omits some. The sample includes some 740,000 clones, about 91% of them seen just once. The sequenced sample was naive CD8+ T cells sorted from blood. The receptor source for this set is a man younger than 45 in good health. Both conserved end residues are part of each CDR3. A D gene is named only where the DNA matches it firmly. Size values are once, few and many counts, or a class for expanded clones, and some rows have none.

v_call: TRBV7-9
j_call: TRBJ2-3
clone_size: NA
d_call: TRBD2
cdr3_nt: TGTGCCAGCAGCGCGGAGCAAAACGGGCTAGCGGGAAGCGCAGATACGCAGTATTTT
cdr3_aa: CASSAEQNGLAGSADTQYF

v_call: TRBV11-1
j_call: TRBJ2-1
clone_size: NA
d_call: TRBD2
cdr3_nt: TGTGCCAGCAGTGGACTAGCGGTAATCGACAATGAGCAGTTCTTC
cdr3_aa: CASSGLAVIDNEQFF

v_call: TRBV5-4
j_call: TRBJ2-1
clone_size: NA
d_call: TRBD2
cdr3_nt: TGTGCCAGCAGCATAGCGGGGAGCTCCTACAATGAGCAGTTCTTC
cdr3_aa: CASSIAGSSYNEQFF

v_call: TRBV4-1
j_call: TRBJ2-2
clone_size: NA
d_call: NA
cdr3_nt: TGCGCCAGCAGCCAAGGTCTCTTGGCCGGGGAGCTGTTTTTT
cdr3_aa: CASSQGLLAGELFF

v_call: TRBV29-1
j_call: TRBJ1-2
clone_size: NA
d_call: TRBD1
cdr3_nt: TGCAGCGTTGTACGGGCCGACAGGGAATATGGCTACACCTTC
cdr3_aa: CSVVRADREYGYTF

v_call: TRBV4-2
j_call: TRBJ2-2
clone_size: NA
d_call: NA
cdr3_nt: TGTGCCAGCAGCCCCCCCAAGGAGGGCGGGGAGCTGTTTTTT
cdr3_aa: CASSPPKEGGELFF

v_call: TRBV14
j_call: TRBJ2-1
clone_size: NA
d_call: TRBD2
cdr3_nt: TGTGCCAGCAGCCTGACTAGCGGGAGAGTCCATGAGCAGTTCTTC
cdr3_aa: CASSLTSGRVHEQFF

v_call: TRBV10-3
j_call: TRBJ2-7
clone_size: NA
d_call: NA
cdr3_nt: TGTGCCATCAGTGATAATCTGGCCTACGAGCAGTACTTC
cdr3_aa: CAISDNLAYEQYF

v_call: TRBV30
j_call: TRBJ1-3
clone_size: NA
d_call: NA
cdr3_nt: TGTGCCCTCAAGTCCTCGTCTGGAAACACCATATATTTT
cdr3_aa: CALKSSSGNTIYF

v_call: TRBV5-1
j_call: TRBJ1-1
clone_size: once
d_call: NA
cdr3_nt: TGCGCCAGCAGCTTTTATGGGGGCTTAGGCACTGAAGCTTTCTTT
cdr3_aa: CASSFYGGLGTEAFF